One sample yielded the 8 T cell receptor beta chains listed below, sequenced in a study of T cell changes during pregnancy in multiple sclerosis. TCRdb's table, derived via immunoSEQ multiplex PCR, lists solely in-frame clones and lacks some. This sample carries some 64,000 clones, around 92% of them seen once, and the ten largest clones take about 2.5%. The source material was peripheral blood, sampled in the first trimester of pregnancy. All receptors derive from a female donor with multiple sclerosis, enrolled in a pregnancy study.

In DNA, the CDR3 is TGCGCCAGCAGCTTGGGTGGGACAAACACCGGGGAGCTGTTTTTT. As protein: CASSLGGTNTGELFF. V gene TRBV5-1 combines with J gene TRBJ2-2; D possibly corresponds to TRBD1 (6 bases). V lost 0 bases to trimming and J lost 2 bases, with 8 bases between them. Germline lookup yields CDR1 SGHRS and CDR2 YFSETQ. This CDR3 region has 15 residues.

The chain joins TRBV19 to TRBJ2-2; no clear D gene. The CDR3 covers 15 residues. Germline values: CDR1 LNHDA, CDR2 SQIVND (reference sequence). The V and J ends lost 1 base and 1 base respectively, with 7 bases between them. CDR3 nucleotide sequence: TGTGCCAGTAGTATAGTCGCAGGGAACACCGGGGAGCTGTTTTTT. Translated: CASSIVAGNTGELFF.

This chain joins TRBV28 and TRBJ1-1; 7 bases fit TRBD1. With V trimmed by 7 bases and J by 0 bases, 8 bases remained unmatched. The germline V gene has CDR1 MDHEN and CDR2 SYDVKM. The CDR3 extends over 15 amino acids. The CDR3 DNA reads as TGTGCCAGCACCGTGGACAGGTCCATGAACACTGAAGCTTTCTTT. Its protein is CASTVDRSMNTEAFF.

J is TRBJ2-1 and V is TRBV7-3, with TRBD2 as a possible D gene (6 bases). Germline V gene data show CDR1 as SGHTA and CDR2 as FQGTGA. This CDR3 region has 16 residues. The V end was cut by 5 bases, the J end by 0 bases, with 14 bases between. CDR3 bases: TGTGCCAGCAGCGAGGGACTCCTTAGCTCCTACAATGAGCAGTTCTTC. Amino acid sequence: CASSEGLLSSYNEQFF.

V gene TRBV5-1 combines with J gene TRBJ2-2; D not certain. Germline assignment: CDR1 SGHRS and CDR2 YFSETQ. V dropped 5 bases and J dropped 7 bases, with 15 bases sitting between them. There are 14 residues in the CDR3. Here the CDR3 DNA reads TGCGCCAGCAGTACCCTACAGTTCTACGGGGAGCTGTTTTTT. This translates into CASSTLQFYGELFF.

CDR3 in amino acids: CASSQDAGGLRQPQHF. The CDR3 nucleotides read TGCGCCAGCAGCCAAGATGCAGGGGGGTTGCGTCAGCCCCAGCATTTT. The chain combines TRBV4-3 with TRBJ1-5; 7 bases align to TRBD1. V lost 0 bases, J lost 6 bases, and 8 bases stayed unmatched. The V gene's germline CDR1 is LGHNA and CDR2 YSLEER. The CDR3 spans 16 residues.

The rearrangement joins TRBV6-6 to TRBJ2-1; 7 bases are shared with TRBD2. The V and J ends lost 0 bases and 3 bases, in that order; junction bases with no gene match: 5. Germline CDR1 MNHNY, CDR2 SVGAGI (reference sequence). There are 16 residues in the CDR3. The CDR3 is CASSYSGRENYNEQFF. The DNA of the CDR3 is TGTGCCAGCAGTTACTCGGGGCGGGAGAACTACAATGAGCAGTTCTTC.

The chain employs TRBV7-9 and TRBJ1-2; D is unclear. Germline assignment: CDR1 SEHNR and CDR2 FQNEAQ (reference sequence). The V and J ends lost 2 bases and 2 bases respectively, with 9 bases between them. CDR3 length equals 14 residues. This CDR3 is CASSLYTENYGYTF. For the CDR3, the DNA is TGTGCCAGCAGCTTATATACAGAGAACTATGGCTACACCTTC.